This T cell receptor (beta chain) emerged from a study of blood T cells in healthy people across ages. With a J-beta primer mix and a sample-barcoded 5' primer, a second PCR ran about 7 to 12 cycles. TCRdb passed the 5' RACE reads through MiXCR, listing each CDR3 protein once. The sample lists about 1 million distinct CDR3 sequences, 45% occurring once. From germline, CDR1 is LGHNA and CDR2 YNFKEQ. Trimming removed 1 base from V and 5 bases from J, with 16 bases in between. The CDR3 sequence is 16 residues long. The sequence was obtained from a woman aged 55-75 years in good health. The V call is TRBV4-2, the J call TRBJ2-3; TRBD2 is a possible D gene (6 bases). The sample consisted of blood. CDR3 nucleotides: TGTGCCAGCAGCCAAGGGAACACTCCGGGGGAAGATACGCAGTATTTT. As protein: CASSQGNTPGEDTQYF.